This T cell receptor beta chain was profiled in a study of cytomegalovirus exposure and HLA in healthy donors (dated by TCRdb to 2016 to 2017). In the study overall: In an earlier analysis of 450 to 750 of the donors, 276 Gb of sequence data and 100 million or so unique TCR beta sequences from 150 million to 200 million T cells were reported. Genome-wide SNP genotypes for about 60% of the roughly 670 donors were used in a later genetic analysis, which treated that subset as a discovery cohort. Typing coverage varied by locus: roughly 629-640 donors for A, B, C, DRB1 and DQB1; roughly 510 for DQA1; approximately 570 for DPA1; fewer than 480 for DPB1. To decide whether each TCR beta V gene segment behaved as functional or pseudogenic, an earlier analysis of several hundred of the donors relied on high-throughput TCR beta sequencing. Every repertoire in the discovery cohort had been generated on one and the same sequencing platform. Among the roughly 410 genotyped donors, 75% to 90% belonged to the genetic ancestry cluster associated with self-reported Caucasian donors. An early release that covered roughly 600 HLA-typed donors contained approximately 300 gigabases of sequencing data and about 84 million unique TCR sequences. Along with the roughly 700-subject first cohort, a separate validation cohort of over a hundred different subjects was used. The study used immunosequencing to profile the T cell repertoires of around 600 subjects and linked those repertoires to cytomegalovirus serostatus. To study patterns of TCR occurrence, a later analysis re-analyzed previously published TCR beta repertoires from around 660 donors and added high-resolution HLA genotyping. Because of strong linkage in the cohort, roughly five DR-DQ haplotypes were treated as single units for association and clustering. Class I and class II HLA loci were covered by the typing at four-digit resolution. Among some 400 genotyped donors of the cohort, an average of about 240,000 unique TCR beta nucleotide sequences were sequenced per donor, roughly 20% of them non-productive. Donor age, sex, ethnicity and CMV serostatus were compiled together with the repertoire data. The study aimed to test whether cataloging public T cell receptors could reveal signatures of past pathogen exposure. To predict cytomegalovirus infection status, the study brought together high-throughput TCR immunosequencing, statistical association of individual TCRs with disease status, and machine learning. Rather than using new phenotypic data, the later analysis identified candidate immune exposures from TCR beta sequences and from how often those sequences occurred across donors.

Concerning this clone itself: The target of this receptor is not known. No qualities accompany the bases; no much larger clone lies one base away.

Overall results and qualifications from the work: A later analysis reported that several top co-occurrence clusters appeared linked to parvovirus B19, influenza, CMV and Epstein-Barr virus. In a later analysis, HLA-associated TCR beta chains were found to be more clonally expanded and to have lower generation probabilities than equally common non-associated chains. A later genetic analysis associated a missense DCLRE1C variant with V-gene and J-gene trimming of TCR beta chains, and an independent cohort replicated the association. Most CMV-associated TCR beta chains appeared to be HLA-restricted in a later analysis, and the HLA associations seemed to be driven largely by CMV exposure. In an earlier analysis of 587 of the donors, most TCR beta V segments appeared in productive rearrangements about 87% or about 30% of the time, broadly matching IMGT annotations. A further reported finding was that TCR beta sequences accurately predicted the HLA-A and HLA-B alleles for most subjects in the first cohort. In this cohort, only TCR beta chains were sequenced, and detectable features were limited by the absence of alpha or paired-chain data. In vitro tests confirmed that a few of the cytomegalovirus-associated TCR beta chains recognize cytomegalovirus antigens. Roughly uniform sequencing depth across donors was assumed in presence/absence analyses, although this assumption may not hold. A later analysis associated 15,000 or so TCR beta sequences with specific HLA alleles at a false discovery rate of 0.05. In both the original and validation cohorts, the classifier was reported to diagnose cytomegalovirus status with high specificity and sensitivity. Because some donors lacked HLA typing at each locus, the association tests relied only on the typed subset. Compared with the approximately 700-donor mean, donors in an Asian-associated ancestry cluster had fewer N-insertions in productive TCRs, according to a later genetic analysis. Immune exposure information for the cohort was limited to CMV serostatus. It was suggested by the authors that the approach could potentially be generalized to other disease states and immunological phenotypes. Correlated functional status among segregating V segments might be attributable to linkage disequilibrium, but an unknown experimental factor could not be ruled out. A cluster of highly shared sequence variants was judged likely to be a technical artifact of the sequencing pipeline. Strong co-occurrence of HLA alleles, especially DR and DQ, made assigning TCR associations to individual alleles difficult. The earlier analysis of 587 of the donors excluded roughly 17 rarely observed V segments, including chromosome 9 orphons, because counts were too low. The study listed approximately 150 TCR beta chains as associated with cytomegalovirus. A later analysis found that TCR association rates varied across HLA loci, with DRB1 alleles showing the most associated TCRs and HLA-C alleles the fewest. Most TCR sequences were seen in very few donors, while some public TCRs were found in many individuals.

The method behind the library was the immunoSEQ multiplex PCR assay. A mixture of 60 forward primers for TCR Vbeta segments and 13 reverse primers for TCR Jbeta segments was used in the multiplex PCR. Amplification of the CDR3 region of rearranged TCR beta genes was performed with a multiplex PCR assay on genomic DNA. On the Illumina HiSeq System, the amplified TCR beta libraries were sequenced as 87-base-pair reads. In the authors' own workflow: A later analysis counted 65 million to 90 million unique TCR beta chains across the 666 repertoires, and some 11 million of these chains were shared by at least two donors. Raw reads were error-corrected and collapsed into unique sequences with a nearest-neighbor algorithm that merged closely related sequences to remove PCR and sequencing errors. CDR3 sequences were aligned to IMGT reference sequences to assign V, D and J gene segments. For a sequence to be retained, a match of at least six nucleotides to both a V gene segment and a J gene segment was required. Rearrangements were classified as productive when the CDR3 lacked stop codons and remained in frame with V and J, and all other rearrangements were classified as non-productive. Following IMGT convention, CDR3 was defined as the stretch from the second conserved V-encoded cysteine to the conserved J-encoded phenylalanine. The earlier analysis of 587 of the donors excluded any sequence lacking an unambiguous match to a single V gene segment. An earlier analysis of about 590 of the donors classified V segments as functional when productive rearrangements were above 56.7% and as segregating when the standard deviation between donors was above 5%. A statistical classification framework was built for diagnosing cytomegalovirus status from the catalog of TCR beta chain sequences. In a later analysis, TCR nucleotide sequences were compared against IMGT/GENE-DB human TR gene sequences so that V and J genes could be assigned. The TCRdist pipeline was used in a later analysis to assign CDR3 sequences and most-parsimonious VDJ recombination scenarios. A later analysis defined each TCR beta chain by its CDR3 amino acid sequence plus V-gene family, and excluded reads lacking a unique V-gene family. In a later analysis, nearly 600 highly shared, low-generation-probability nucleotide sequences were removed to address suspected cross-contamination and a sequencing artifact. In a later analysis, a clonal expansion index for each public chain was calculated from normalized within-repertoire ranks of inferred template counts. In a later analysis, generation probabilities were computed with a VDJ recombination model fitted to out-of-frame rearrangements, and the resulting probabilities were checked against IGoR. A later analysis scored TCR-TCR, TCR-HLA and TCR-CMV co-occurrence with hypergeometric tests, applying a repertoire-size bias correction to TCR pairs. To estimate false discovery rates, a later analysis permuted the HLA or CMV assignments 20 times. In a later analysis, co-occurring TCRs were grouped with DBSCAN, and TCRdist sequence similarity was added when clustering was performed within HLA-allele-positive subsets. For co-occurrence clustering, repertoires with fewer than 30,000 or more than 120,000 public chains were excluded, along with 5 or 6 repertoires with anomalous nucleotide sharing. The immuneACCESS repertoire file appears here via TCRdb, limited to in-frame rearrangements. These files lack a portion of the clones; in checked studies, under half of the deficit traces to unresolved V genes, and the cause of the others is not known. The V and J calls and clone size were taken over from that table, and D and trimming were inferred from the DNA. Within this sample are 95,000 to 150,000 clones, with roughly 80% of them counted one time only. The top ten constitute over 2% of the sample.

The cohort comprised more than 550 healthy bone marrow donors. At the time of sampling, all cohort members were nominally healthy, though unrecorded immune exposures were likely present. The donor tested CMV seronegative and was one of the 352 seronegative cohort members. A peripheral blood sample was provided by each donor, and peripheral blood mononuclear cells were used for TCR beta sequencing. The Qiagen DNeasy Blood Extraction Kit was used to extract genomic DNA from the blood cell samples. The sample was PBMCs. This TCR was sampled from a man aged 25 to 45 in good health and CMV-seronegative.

CDR3 sequence: CARGRRTDLYQPQHF. The DNA sequence is TGTGCCAGGGGACGGAGGACAGACCTTTATCAGCCCCAGCATTTT. The rearrangement joined TRBV19 to TRBJ1-5; the D region possibly corresponds to TRBD1 (6 bases align). Reading from cysteine to phenylalanine, the CDR3 counts 15 amino acids. Left in the record is the CDR3 DNA by itself, 45 bases read in frame from the first base. V lost 9 bases and J lost 5 bases; the stretch between them is 20 bases long. The germline V gene (reference sequence) supplies CDR1 LNHDA and CDR2 SQIVND.